This TCR beta chain was recovered during a study of untreated major depressive disorder (dated by TCRdb to 2016 to 2019). In terms of the full investigation: The study was a cross-sectional case-control comparison of T cell phenotype and TCR repertoire between antidepressant-free major depressive disorder patients and individually matched non-depressed controls. Sequencing followed up flow-cytometry Vbeta 5.1, Vbeta 11 and Vbeta 22 usage differences observed in the whole cohort.

Every depressed patient was matched in pairs with a non-depressed control on sex, age, current smoking status and body mass index. Every participant was of European descent. Controls had no current or lifetime mood disorder and scored 5 or less on the Quick Inventory of Depressive Symptoms-Self Report. Major medical conditions, Axis I/II comorbidities, regular medication or illicit drug use, and drinking over 100 g alcohol a week were all grounds for excluding any participant. Around 32 ml of peripheral blood was collected into EDTA tubes from each participant. Using the BD IMag Human CD4 T Lymphocyte Enrichment Set, CD4+ T cells were purified from thawed PBMCs via magnetic negative selection. A purity of about 95% was typically achieved with the CD4+ enrichment method, as confirmed by flow cytometry. A subgroup of about 5 case-control pairs, chosen blind to chemokine receptor expression and flow-cytometric repertoire skewing results, underwent TCRbeta sequencing. Every blood sample was taken in the morning at 8:00 a.m., after which PBMCs were separated out using Ficoll-Hypaque gradient centrifugation. Until being assayed, PBMCs were kept in liquid nitrogen after cryopreservation by gradual cooling to -80 degrees C.

General study outcomes and caveats: The sequencing comparisons used one-tailed planned tests on only three preselected Vbeta families. In CD4+ T cells, sequencing confirmed that depressed patients used TRBV05-01 (Vbeta 5.1) more than controls did, with a one-tailed test giving p = 0.040. Because of strict matching and exclusion criteria, the study sample was comparatively small, which limits how generalizable the findings are. In every sequenced subject, the top five TRBV05-01 clones were all identified as private clones. In the sequencing data, TRBV25-01 and TRBV02-01 usage matched the flow-cytometry pattern without reaching statistical significance.

Per the germline V gene, MNHNS is the CDR1 and SASEGT is the CDR2. From V the trimming removes 2 bases and from J it removes 8 bases, while the gene matches leave 6 bases of the junction unaccounted for. The CDR3, from cysteine to phenylalanine, totals 15 residues. Here the CDR3 DNA is all that survives: 45 bases in frame from base 1. The Qiagen DNeasy Blood and Tissue Kit was used to extract total genomic DNA from the purified CD4+ T cells. The TCRbeta CDR3 region, defined according to IMGT, was amplified and sequenced using immunoSEQ immunosequencing protocols. For the original study's pipeline: The immunoSEQ service preprocessed the raw sequence data to correct PCR and sequencing errors. The sequence data were loaded into the immunoSEQ Analyzer and then analyzed further using VDJtools v1.0.7. The paired Wilcoxon signed-rank test was used to test for differences between patients and controls. Here the immuneACCESS table is served through TCRdb, limited to in-frame sequences with V and J called. Missing clones are a known gap in these copies; in checked studies unresolved V genes cover under half, and the rest lacks a known reason. That table supplies the V and J calls and clone size; D and trimming were determined from the DNA. This sample is represented by roughly 22,000 clones; roughly 89% of them were singletons. The ten largest clones capture approximately 0.47% of the sample.

To note about this clone: Its antigen is currently not known. Base-call qualities are not available, and no considerably larger clone is one nucleotide away.

The sequence links TRBV6-1 to TRBJ2-1; TRBD2 fits 10 bases in the junction. The sample was CD4+ T cells from PBMCs. The source of this sequence is a woman between 35 and 50 years old in good health. The CDR3: CASSETGTSVDEQFF. The bases are TGTGCCAGCAGTGAAACCGGGACTAGCGTCGATGAGCAGTTCTTC.